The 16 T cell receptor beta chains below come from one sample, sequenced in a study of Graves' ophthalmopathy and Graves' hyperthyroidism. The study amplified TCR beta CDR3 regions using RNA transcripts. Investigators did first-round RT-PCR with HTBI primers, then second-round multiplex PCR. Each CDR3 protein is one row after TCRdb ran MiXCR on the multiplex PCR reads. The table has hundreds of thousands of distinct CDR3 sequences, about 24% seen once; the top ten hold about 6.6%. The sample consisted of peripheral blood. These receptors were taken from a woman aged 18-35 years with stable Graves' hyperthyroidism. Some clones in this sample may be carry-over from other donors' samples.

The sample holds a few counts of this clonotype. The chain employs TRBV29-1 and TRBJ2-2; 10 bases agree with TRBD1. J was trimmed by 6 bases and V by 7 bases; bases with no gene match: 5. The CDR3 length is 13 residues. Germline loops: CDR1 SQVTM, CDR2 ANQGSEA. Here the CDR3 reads CSGSGTGAGELFF. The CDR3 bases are TGCAGCGGTTCCGGGACAGGGGCCGGGGAGCTGTTTTTT.

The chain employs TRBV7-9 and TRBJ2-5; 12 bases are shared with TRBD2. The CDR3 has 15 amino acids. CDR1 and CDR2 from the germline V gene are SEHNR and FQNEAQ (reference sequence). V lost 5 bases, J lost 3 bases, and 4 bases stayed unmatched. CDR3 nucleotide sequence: TGTGCCAGCAGCCCTAGCGGGGGGGCCAAAGAGACCCAGTACTTC. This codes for CASSPSGGAKETQYF.

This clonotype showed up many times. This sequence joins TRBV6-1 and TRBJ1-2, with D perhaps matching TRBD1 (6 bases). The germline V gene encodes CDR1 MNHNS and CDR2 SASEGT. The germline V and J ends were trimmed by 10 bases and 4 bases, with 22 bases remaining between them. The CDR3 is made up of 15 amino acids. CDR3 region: CATLPDRYLIYGYTF. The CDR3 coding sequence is TGTGCCACCCTTCCAGACAGGTACCTCATCTATGGCTACACCTTC.

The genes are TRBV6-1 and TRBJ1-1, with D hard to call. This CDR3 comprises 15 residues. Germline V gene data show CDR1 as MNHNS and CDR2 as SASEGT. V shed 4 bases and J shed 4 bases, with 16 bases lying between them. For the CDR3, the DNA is TGTGCCAGCAGTGTAACGAAGTTGTTGAGCACTGAAGCTTTCTTT. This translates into CASSVTKLLSTEAFF.

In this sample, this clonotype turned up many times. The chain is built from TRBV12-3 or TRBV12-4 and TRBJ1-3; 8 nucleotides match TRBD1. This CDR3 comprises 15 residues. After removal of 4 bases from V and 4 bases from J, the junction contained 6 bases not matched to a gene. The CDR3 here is CASSSIRGPGNTIYF. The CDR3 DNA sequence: TGTGCCAGCAGTTCGATCAGGGGGCCGGGAAACACCATATATTTT.

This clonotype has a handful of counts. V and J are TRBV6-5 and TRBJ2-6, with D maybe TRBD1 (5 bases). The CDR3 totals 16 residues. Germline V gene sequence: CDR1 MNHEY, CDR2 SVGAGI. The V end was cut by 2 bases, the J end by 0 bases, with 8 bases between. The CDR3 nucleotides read TGTGCCAGCAGTTACAAGGGGCACTCTGGGGCCAACGTCCTGACTTTC. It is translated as CASSYKGHSGANVLTF.

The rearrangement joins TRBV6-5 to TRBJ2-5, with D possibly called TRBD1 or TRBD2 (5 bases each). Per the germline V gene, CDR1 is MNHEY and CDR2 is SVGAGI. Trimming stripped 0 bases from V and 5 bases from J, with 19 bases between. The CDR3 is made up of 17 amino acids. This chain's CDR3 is CASSYSRDGQGRETQYF. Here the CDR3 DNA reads TGTGCCAGCAGTTACTCACGGGACGGTCAAGGTCGGGAGACCCAGTACTTC.

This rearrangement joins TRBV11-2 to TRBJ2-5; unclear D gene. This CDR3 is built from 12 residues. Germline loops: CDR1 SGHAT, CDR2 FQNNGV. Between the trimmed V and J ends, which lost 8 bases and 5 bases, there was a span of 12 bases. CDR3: CASASTRETQYF. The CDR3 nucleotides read TGTGCCAGCGCCTCCACCCGGGAGACCCAGTACTTC.

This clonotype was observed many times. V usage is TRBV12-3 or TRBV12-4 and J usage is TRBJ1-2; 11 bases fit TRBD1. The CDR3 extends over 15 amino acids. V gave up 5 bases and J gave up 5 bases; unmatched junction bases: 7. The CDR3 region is CASSPRDRGGYGYTF. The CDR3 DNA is TGTGCCAGCAGTCCCCGGGACAGGGGGGGTTATGGCTACACCTTC.

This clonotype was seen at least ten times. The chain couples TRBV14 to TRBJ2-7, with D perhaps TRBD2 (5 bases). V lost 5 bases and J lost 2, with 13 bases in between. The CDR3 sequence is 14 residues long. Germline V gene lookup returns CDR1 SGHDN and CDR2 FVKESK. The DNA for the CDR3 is TGTGCCAGCAGCAGCCTTGACGGGGCCTACGAGCAGTACTTC. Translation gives CASSSLDGAYEQYF.

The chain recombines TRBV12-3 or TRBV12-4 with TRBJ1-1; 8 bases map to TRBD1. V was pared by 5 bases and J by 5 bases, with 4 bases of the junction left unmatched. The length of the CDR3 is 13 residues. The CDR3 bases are TGTGCCAGCAGTCAGGGGGCGGGTACTGAAGCTTTCTTT. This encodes CASSQGAGTEAFF.

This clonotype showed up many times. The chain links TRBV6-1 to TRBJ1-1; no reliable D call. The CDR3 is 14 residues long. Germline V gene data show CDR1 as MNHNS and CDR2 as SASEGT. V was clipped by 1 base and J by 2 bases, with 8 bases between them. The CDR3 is CASSEGRINTEAFF. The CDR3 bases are TGTGCCAGCAGTGAAGGCAGAATTAACACTGAAGCTTTCTTT.

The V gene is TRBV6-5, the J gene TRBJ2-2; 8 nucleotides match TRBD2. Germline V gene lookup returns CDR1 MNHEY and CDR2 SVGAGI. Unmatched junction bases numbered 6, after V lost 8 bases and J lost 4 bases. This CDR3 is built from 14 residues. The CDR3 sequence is CASRLAGITGELFF. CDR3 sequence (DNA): TGTGCCAGCCGTTTAGCGGGGATCACCGGGGAGCTGTTTTTT.

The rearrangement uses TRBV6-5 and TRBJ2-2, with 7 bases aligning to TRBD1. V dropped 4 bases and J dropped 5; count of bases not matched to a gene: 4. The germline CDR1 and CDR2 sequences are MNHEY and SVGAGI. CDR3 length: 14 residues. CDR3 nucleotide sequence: TGTGCCAGCAGTTTGGGACAGTGGACCGGGGAGCTGTTTTTT. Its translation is CASSLGQWTGELFF.

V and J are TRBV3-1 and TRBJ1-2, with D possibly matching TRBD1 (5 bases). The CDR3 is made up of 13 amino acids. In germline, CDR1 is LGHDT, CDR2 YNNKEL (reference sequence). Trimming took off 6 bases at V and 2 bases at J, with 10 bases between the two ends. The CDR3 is CASRPRDNYGYTF. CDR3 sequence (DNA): TGTGCCAGCAGGCCCCGGGACAACTATGGCTACACCTTC.

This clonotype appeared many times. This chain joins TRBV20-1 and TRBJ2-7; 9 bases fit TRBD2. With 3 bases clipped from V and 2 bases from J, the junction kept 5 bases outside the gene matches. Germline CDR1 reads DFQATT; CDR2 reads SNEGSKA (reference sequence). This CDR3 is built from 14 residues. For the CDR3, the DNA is TGCAGTGCTAGTAGCGGGAGTGTCGCCTACGAGCAGTACTTC. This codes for CSASSGSVAYEQYF.